The T cell receptor beta chain described here comes from a study of shared clonotypes between healthy human individuals. Study background: Each donor's CD4 naive and CD4 memory cells filled three plates apiece, CD8 naive two, and CD8 memory one. Overall study findings and caveats: Enrolling few donors narrowed the genetic and exposure-history diversity that was represented.

V was shortened by 8 bases and J by 5 bases, with 15 bases between the two germline ends. This CDR3 comprises 13 residues. The germline gives CDR1 MDHEN, CDR2 SYDVKM. Worth noting for this clone: What it binds is unknown.

Genomic DNA belonging to each subset was distributed in equal measure over several immunoSEQ plates. Replicate PCRs from sorted subsets contained approximately 190 ng DNA, which is around 30,000 T cell genomes. The protocol was immunoSEQ multiplex PCR, while the TCRdb copy is restricted to in-frame clones and leaves out a portion. The table has roughly 1,100,000 clones, roughly 70% seen once. The source material was memory CD4+ T cells sorted from blood. Subset specified: CD45RA-negative fraction. V and J are TRBV28 and TRBJ1-2; possibly TRBD1 for D (5 bases). This clonotype was sampled from a young man in good health. The CDR3 protein is CASALGGEYGYTF. The CDR3, as DNA: TGTGCCAGCGCCCTTGGGGGGGAATATGGCTACACCTTC.